These T cell receptor beta chains were read from a single sample in a study of cytomegalovirus exposure and HLA in healthy donors. Assay: immunoSEQ multiplex PCR; the TCRdb copy retains only in-frame clones and omits some. The sample holds some 97,000 clones, about 70% seen once. Sequencing used PBMCs. These receptors all stem from a young woman in good health and CMV-seropositive. CDR3s include the opening cysteine and the closing phenylalanine or tryptophan. The D gene is left open where the match is weak. Only some rows state a clone size, as once, few, many or a class for expanded clones.

clone_size d_call j_call v_call cdr3_nt cdr3_aa
- TRBD1 TRBJ2-5 TRBV28 TGTGCCAGCACCCGGACAGGGACGGGTGAGCAGTACTTC CASTRTGTGEQYF
- - TRBJ2-2 TRBV30 TGTGCCTGGAATAGCGGGAACACCGGGGAGCTGTTTTTT CAWNSGNTGELFF
- TRBD1 TRBJ1-5 TRBV27 TGTGCCAGCAGTAAAGGGGGCCAGCCCCAGCATTTT CASSKGGQPQHF
once TRBD1 TRBJ2-7 TRBV5-1 TGCGCCAGCAGGCCGGGACAGGGCGTTTCCGAGCAGTACTTC CASRPGQGVSEQYF
few - TRBJ2-1 TRBV11-1 TGTGCCAGCAGCTTAGAAGCTAGCGCCCACAATGAGCAGTTCTTC CASSLEASAHNEQFF
- - TRBJ1-5 TRBV19 TGTGCCAGTATAGCCGGAATTTATAGCAATCAGCCCCAGCATTTT CASIAGIYSNQPQHF
once - TRBJ1-5 TRBV6-5 TGTGCCAGCAGTTATGCAGGGGCGCCTATGCATTTT CASSYAGAPMHF
- - TRBJ1-5 TRBV25-1 TGTGCCAGCAGTGAGATGGAGAGCAATCAGCCCCAGCATTTT CASSEMESNQPQHF
- TRBD2 TRBJ2-3 TRBV5-4 TGTGCCAGCAGCGCGGGACTAGCGGCCACAGATACGCAGTATTTT CASSAGLAATDTQYF
- TRBD1 TRBJ1-5 TRBV19 TGTGCCAGCAAGGGGGGGGCAGGGGGCACGAGGCAGCCCCAGCATTTT CASKGGAGGTRQPQHF
- - TRBJ2-2 TRBV6-5 TGTGCCAGCAGTTACTCTAGGGCGGGCCCCGGGGAGCTGTTTTTT CASSYSRAGPGELFF
- TRBD1 TRBJ2-3 TRBV7-3 TGTGCCAGCAGCGTGGACAGGGGGCAAAGCACAGATACGCAGTATTTT CASSVDRGQSTDTQYF
- - TRBJ1-2 TRBV7-2 TGTGCCAGCAGCTTAGCCAGTGAAACCTATGGCTACACCTTC CASSLASETYGYTF
- - TRBJ2-7 TRBV19 TGTGCCAGTAGTATGTGGGAGCGCCCCTACGAGCAGTACTTC CASSMWERPYEQYF
- - TRBJ2-3 TRBV28 TGTGCCAGCACCACGCCGCCGGGGGGCGGCACAGATACGCAGTATTTT CASTTPPGGGTDTQYF
- - TRBJ2-2 TRBV5-1 TGCGCCAGCAGTAACGGACAGCCCGGGGAGCTGTTTTTT CASSNGQPGELFF
few TRBD2 TRBJ2-5 TRBV30 TGTGCCTGGAGTAGCGGGAACCAAGAGACCCAGTACTTC CAWSSGNQETQYF
- - TRBJ2-7 TRBV7-9 TGTGCCAGCAGCTCCCAGGGAAACTACGAGCAGTACTTC CASSSQGNYEQYF
- TRBD1 TRBJ2-7 TRBV7-9 TGTGGAGTAAGGACAGGGGCCGAGCAGTACTTC CGVRTGAEQYF
- TRBD2 TRBJ2-3 TRBV5-1 TGCGCCAGCAGCCCTGAGGGGCGGGAGGGCGGACATACGCAGTATTTT CASSPEGREGGHTQYF
- - TRBJ2-1 TRBV4-2 TGTGCCAGCAGCCAAGCTGCAACTTCCACCTACAATGAGCAGTTCTTC CASSQAATSTYNEQFF
- TRBD1 TRBJ2-5 TRBV16 TGTGCCAGCAGCCAATCAGGACAGGGGGCAGAGACCCAGTACTTC CASSQSGQGAETQYF
- TRBD1 TRBJ1-5 TRBV19 TGTGCCAGTAGTCGGGACAGATCCCATCAGCCCCAGCATTTT CASSRDRSHQPQHF
few - TRBJ1-5 TRBV15 TGTGCCACCACGGACCAAGGGGATCAGCCCCAGCATTTT CATTDQGDQPQHF
- - TRBJ1-3 TRBV19 TGTGCCAGTAGCCAGAGGATAAGCTCTGGAAACACCATATATTTT CASSQRISSGNTIYF
few - TRBJ2-5 TRBV29-1 TGCAGCGTTAATTTGGAGTGGGAGACCCAGTACTTC CSVNLEWETQYF
many TRBD2 TRBJ2-1 TRBV7-7 TGTGCCAGCAGCTTACGAGGACTAGCGGGAGTTAACAATGAGCAGTTCTTC CASSLRGLAGVNNEQFF
- TRBD2 TRBJ2-5 TRBV11-2 TGTGCCAGCAGCTTGACTAGCGGGAGTGGAGAGACCCAGTACTTC CASSLTSGSGETQYF
- TRBD1 TRBJ2-7 TRBV10-3 TGTGCCATCAGAGGACAGGGTGCCTACGAGCAGTACTTC CAIRGQGAYEQYF
- - TRBJ1-1 TRBV5-1 TGCGCCAGCAGCTTGGGGCAGGAAGCTTTCTTT CASSLGQEAFF
- TRBD1 TRBJ1-1 TRBV18 TGTGCCAGCTCACCGTGGACAGGGGAGGGTACTGAAGCTTTCTTT CASSPWTGEGTEAFF
once - TRBJ2-5 TRBV5-1 TGCGCCAGCAGCTTTGAGGGGGAAGAGACCCAGTACTTC CASSFEGEETQYF
- - TRBJ2-7 TRBV6-5 TGTGCCAGCAGTTCTGGGGCAGGCCTATCCTACGAGCAGTACTTC CASSSGAGLSYEQYF
few - TRBJ1-2 TRBV7-9 TGTGCCAGCAGCTTAGTTCCTGGGGAGGATGGCTACACCTTC CASSLVPGEDGYTF
- - TRBJ2-7 TRBV11-3 TGTGCCAGCAGCTCCACGGGGGGCGGCGAGCAGTACTTC CASSSTGGGEQYF
- TRBD1 TRBJ2-5 TRBV7-9 TGTGCCAGCACCTCGGGACAGGGGGATATAACGGAGACCCAGTACTTC CASTSGQGDITETQYF
- TRBD1 TRBJ2-7 TRBV28 TGTGCCAGCAGCCCAGACAGGGATCCGCGGACCGCCCACTACGAGCAGTACTTC CASSPDRDPRTAHYEQYF
- - TRBJ2-1 TRBV5-1 TGCGCCAGCAGGGAGGACGCGGGAAGGTACAATGAGCAGTTCTTC CASREDAGRYNEQFF
- TRBD2 TRBJ2-2 TRBV27 TGTGCCAGCGGACTAGCGGGAGCAACCGGGGAGCTGTTTTTT CASGLAGATGELFF
- - TRBJ2-1 TRBV28 TGTGCCAGCAGCCCCAAGCCGGAGACCTCCTACAATGAGCAGTTCTTC CASSPKPETSYNEQFF